The 27 T cell receptor beta chains reported below all come from one sample, sequenced in a study of shared clonotypes between healthy human individuals. Sequencing was performed with immunoSEQ multiplex PCR; in TCRdb, only in-frame clones are kept and a portion is missing. The sample lists roughly 2.2 million clones, 80% to 95% seen once, with more than 0.35% in the top ten. The sample consisted of naive CD4+ T cells from PBMCs. Subset of the sample: CD45RA+ positively selected. The receptors were gathered from a man in his late teens or twenties in good health. Some clones in this sample may be carry-over from other donors' samples.

V and J are TRBV4-1 and TRBJ1-2; D gene unclear. There are 12 residues in the CDR3. Trimming stripped 6 bases from V and 4 bases from J, with 9 bases between. CDR1 and CDR2 from the germline V gene are MGHRA and YSYEKL. The DNA of the CDR3 is TGCGCCAGCAGTTTCGGGAGCTATGGCTACACCTTC. Its translation: CASSFGSYGYTF.

This chain uses TRBV19 with TRBJ2-1; tentative D call: TRBD2 (6 bases). With 5 bases removed from V and 1 base from J, the gap between germline ends came to 15 bases. This CDR3 has 16 amino acids. Germline V gene sequence: CDR1 LNHDA, CDR2 SQIVND (reference sequence). CDR3 protein: CASSPRRVWSYNEQFF. The CDR3 bases are TGTGCCAGTAGTCCCCGGAGGGTCTGGTCCTACAATGAGCAGTTCTTC.

Note on this clone: Other DNA sequences within the sample encode an identical CDR3. This chain joins TRBV5-1 and TRBJ2-2; D not resolved. Germline assignment: CDR1 SGHRS and CDR2 YFSETQ. This CDR3 is 15 amino acids long. Trimming shortened V by 0 bases and J by 2 bases, and 8 bases separated the two germline ends. The CDR3 nucleotides are TGCGCCAGCAGCTTGGACCGACCTAACACCGGGGAGCTGTTTTTT. The encoded protein is CASSLDRPNTGELFF.

The chain has TRBV7-9 and TRBJ2-5, with TRBD2 matching 8 bases. Germline V lookup: CDR1 SEHNR, CDR2 FQNEAQ (reference sequence). The CDR3 length is 14 residues. Trimming took 7 bases from V and 5 from J; bases not matched to a gene: 9. The CDR3 reads CASTGSGRRETQYF. CDR3 sequence (DNA): TGTGCCAGCACTGGGAGCGGGAGACGGGAGACCCAGTACTTC.

The chain joins TRBV5-1 to TRBJ2-3; 11 nucleotides line up with TRBD2. Looked up from germline, CDR1 is SGHRS and CDR2 is YFSETQ. The CDR3 is 16 amino acids. After removal of 4 bases from V and 2 bases from J, the junction contained 6 bases not matched to a gene. Here the CDR3 DNA reads TGCGCCAGCAGCCCTGTTAGCGGGAGGGTCACAGATACGCAGTATTTT. Translation: CASSPVSGRVTDTQYF.

The chain uses TRBV30 and TRBJ1-5, with unresolved D. V gave up 0 bases and J gave up 8 bases, with 8 bases separating them. Germline CDR1 reads GTSNPN; CDR2 reads SVGIG (reference sequence). This CDR3 contains 12 residues. The CDR3 loop is CAWSVPGEPQHF. DNA of the CDR3: TGTGCCTGGAGTGTACCCGGGGAGCCCCAGCATTTT.

The genes are TRBV6-6 and TRBJ1-5; no reliable D call. The CDR3 is 13 residues long. Germline V gene data show CDR1 as MNHNY and CDR2 as SVGAGI (reference sequence). Trimming left V 8 bases short and J 0 bases short, with 8 bases between. In DNA form, the CDR3 reads TGTGCCAGCTCCCCCTTTAGCAATCAGCCCCAGCATTTT. It is translated as CASSPFSNQPQHF.

The chain links TRBV6-6 to TRBJ1-5; D is unresolved. Germline V lookup: CDR1 MNHNY, CDR2 SVGAGI (reference sequence). V was pared by 5 bases and J by 5 bases, with 10 bases between. This CDR3 comprises 13 residues. The CDR3 DNA sequence: TGTGCCAGCAGTCGAGACACTTATCAGCCCCAGCATTTT. Translated, it gives CASSRDTYQPQHF.

The chain carries TRBV9 and TRBJ1-3, with D hard to call. CDR1 is SGDLS and CDR2 is YYNGEE in the germline V gene. Trimming took off 4 bases at V and 0 bases at J, with 11 bases between the two ends. The CDR3 is 15 amino acids. CDR3 region: CASSPLVLSGNTIYF. CDR3 nucleotide sequence: TGTGCCAGCAGCCCCCTCGTACTCTCTGGAAACACCATATATTTT.

This clone occurred a few times. The chain joins TRBV7-9 to TRBJ2-1; TRBD1 might be the D (6 bases). Trimming shortened V by 4 bases and J by 7 bases, and 17 bases separated the two germline ends. This CDR3 has 15 amino acids. Germline assignment: CDR1 SEHNR and CDR2 FQNEAQ (reference sequence). Here the CDR3 DNA reads TGTGCCAGCAGCTACGACAGGCTCACGGGGAATGAGCAGTTCTTC. As protein: CASSYDRLTGNEQFF.

V usage is TRBV18 and J usage is TRBJ1-4; 9 positions match TRBD1. V shed 2 bases and J 7 bases; nucleotides not matched to a gene: 8. Germline-derived CDR1 and CDR2 are KGHSH and LQKENI. This CDR3 region has 16 residues. CDR3 nucleotides: TGTGCCAGCTCACCAAAAGCGACAGGGGGTAGTGAAAAACTGTTTTTT. This translates into CASSPKATGGSEKLFF.

Regarding this clone: The sample carries other DNA sequences with the same CDR3. V gene TRBV5-1 combines with J gene TRBJ2-2, with D possibly called TRBD1 or TRBD2 (5 bases each). Trimming removed 4 bases from V and 4 bases from J, with 11 bases in between. The CDR3 extends over 14 amino acids. CDR1 SGHRS and CDR2 YFSETQ come from the germline V gene. CDR3 sequence: CASSLDGGTGELFF. The DNA of the CDR3 is TGCGCCAGCAGCCTGGATGGGGGCACCGGGGAGCTGTTTTTT.

This clone was observed a few times. The chain has TRBV20-1 and TRBJ1-1, with D unclear. CDR3 length: 11 amino acids. CDR1 is DFQATT and CDR2 is SNEGSKA in the germline V gene (reference sequence). V lost 3 bases to trimming and J lost 6 bases, with 8 bases between them. For the CDR3, the DNA is TGCAGTGCTAGGGCGGGCCCTGAAGCTTTCTTT. Its protein product is CSARAGPEAFF.

The genes are TRBV28 and TRBJ1-2; unclear D gene. Trimming cost V 6 bases and J 7 bases, with 18 bases left between them. CDR3 length: 14 residues. CDR1 MDHEN and CDR2 SYDVKM come from the germline V gene. The CDR3 reads CASSTQASRGGYTF. DNA of the CDR3: TGTGCCAGCAGCACCCAGGCCTCTCGGGGTGGCTACACCTTC.

V is TRBV14 and J is TRBJ2-5; 11 bases line up with TRBD2. Trimming removed 4 bases from V and 7 bases from J; junction bases left unmatched: 5. Germline CDR1 SGHDN, CDR2 FVKESK. This CDR3 has 14 residues. CDR3 nucleotides: TGTGCCAGCAGCCCAATAGCGGGAGGGCCGACCCAGTACTTC. Residues: CASSPIAGGPTQYF.

The rearrangement joins TRBV5-1 to TRBJ2-3; D not resolved. The CDR3 is 13 residues long. The ends were cut back, 0 bases at V and 6 bases at J, with 8 bases in the middle. Looked up from germline, CDR1 is SGHRS and CDR2 is YFSETQ. DNA of the CDR3: TGCGCCAGCAGCTTGGCCTCTCGGGATACGCAGTATTTT. This codes for CASSLASRDTQYF.

The CDR3 DNA reads as TGCGCCAGCAGCTGGGGGGGCCTAGCGGGAGTTTCCTACGAGCAGTACTTC. This gives the protein CASSWGGLAGVSYEQYF. The genes are TRBV5-1 and TRBJ2-7; 10 positions match TRBD2. Looked up from germline, CDR1 is SGHRS and CDR2 is YFSETQ. The length of the CDR3 is 17 residues. Germline trimming cut 3 bases from V and 1 base from J; bases unmatched to any gene: 10.

This rearrangement joins TRBV30 to TRBJ2-1, with 7 nucleotides matching TRBD2. V dropped 0 bases and J dropped 8; count of bases not matched to a gene: 7. This CDR3 is built from 14 residues. Germline V gene sequence: CDR1 GTSNPN, CDR2 SVGIG (reference sequence). The CDR3 is CAWSVGAGRDEQFF. CDR3 nucleotides: TGTGCCTGGAGTGTAGGAGCGGGAAGGGATGAGCAGTTCTTC. Looking up the rest from reference TRBV30 and TRBJ2-1 gives the full variable domain: SQTIHQWPATLVQPVGSPLSLECTVEGTSNPNLYWYRQAAGRGLQLLFYSVGIGQISSEVPQNLSASRPQDRQFILSSKKLLLSDSGFYLCAWSVGAGRDEQFFGPGTRLTVL.

J is TRBJ1-1 and V is TRBV5-1; D might be TRBD1 (6 bases). Per the germline V gene, CDR1 is SGHRS and CDR2 is YFSETQ. The CDR3 length is 15 residues. Trimming shortened V by 4 bases and J by 0 bases, and 13 bases separated the two germline ends. CDR3: CASSNGQLMNTEAFF. The CDR3 DNA reads as TGCGCCAGCAGCAACGGACAGCTAATGAACACTGAAGCTTTCTTT.

This sequence joins TRBV7-9 and TRBJ2-7, with 7 bases aligning to TRBD2. Germline V gene data show CDR1 as SEHNR and CDR2 as FQNEAQ (reference sequence). The CDR3 has 16 amino acids. The junction had 11 bases not matched to a gene; V was cut back by 4 bases and J by 2 bases. CDR3 in DNA: TGTGCCAGCAGCTCTTTAGGGCTAGCGGATACCTACGAGCAGTACTTC. It encodes CASSSLGLADTYEQYF.

This clone was counted a single time. The chain couples TRBV6-6 to TRBJ1-3; D unclear. CDR3 length: 12 amino acids. Trimming took off 8 bases at V and 4 bases at J, with 9 bases between the two ends. Germline loops: CDR1 MNHNY, CDR2 SVGAGI (reference sequence). The CDR3 reads CASLGSGNTIYF. Here the CDR3 DNA reads TGTGCCAGCCTGGGGTCGGGAAACACCATATATTTT.

This clone has only one observation. The CDR3 DNA sequence: TGCAGCGTGGTAACAGTACAGGGTTCGCATCAGCCCCAGCATTTT. As protein: CSVVTVQGSHQPQHF. This chain uses TRBV29-1 with TRBJ1-5; perhaps TRBD1 as D (6 bases). The V and J ends lost 6 bases and 5 bases respectively, with 20 bases between them. The germline V gene has CDR1 SQVTM and CDR2 ANQGSEA. CDR3 length equals 15 residues.

This sequence joins TRBV12-1 and TRBJ2-3; the D call TRBD2 from the table was never checked on the DNA. TRBV12-1 constitutes a pseudogene. The CDR3 runs to 15 residues. CDR3 residues: CASSSSGRARDTQYF. CDR3 DNA sequence: TGTGCCAGCAGCTCGAGCGGGAGGGCCAGAGATACGCAGTATTTT.

The chain recombines TRBV4-1 with TRBJ2-7, with D hard to call. Germline assignment: CDR1 MGHRA and CDR2 YSYEKL. V dropped 0 bases and J dropped 3 bases, with 12 bases sitting between them. CDR3 size: 15 residues. The CDR3 spells CASSQEPWALYEQYF. The CDR3, as DNA: TGCGCCAGCAGCCAAGAACCGTGGGCCCTCTACGAGCAGTACTTC.

This chain uses TRBV2 with TRBJ2-5, with no clear D. The V and J ends lost 8 bases and 1 base respectively, with 20 bases between them. The CDR3 has 16 residues. Germline V gene sequence: CDR1 SNHLY, CDR2 FYNNEI. This CDR3 is CASLGPPLFFQETQYF. DNA of the CDR3: TGTGCCAGCCTCGGGCCCCCCCTATTCTTCCAAGAGACCCAGTACTTC.

In this sample, this clone turned up once. The chain employs TRBV19 and TRBJ1-5; D ambiguous. Trimming pared 3 bases from V and 7 bases from J, leaving 10 bases between. Germline loops: CDR1 LNHDA, CDR2 SQIVND (reference sequence). The CDR3 is made up of 13 amino acids. The CDR3 is CASSIGDWQPQHF. CDR3 DNA: TGTGCCAGTAGTATCGGGGATTGGCAGCCCCAGCATTTT.

This clone was detected once. The rearrangement uses TRBV6-1 and TRBJ1-5, with D possibly TRBD1 on 5 matching bases. This CDR3 is built from 15 residues. V lost 4 bases to trimming and J lost 1 base, with 11 bases between them. Germline CDR1 reads MNHNS; CDR2 reads SASEGT. The CDR3 region is CASSVTGASNQPQHF. As DNA, the CDR3 is TGTGCCAGCAGTGTTACCGGGGCGAGCAATCAGCCCCAGCATTTT.